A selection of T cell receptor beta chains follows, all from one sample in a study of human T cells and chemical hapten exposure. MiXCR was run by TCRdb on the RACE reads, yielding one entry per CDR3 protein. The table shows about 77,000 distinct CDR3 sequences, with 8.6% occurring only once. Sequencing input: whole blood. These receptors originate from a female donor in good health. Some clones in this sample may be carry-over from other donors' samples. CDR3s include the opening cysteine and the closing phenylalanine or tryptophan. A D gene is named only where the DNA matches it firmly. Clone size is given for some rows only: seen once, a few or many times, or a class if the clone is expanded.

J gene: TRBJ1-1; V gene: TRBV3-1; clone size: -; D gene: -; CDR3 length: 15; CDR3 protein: CASSQDPPGSQGAFF; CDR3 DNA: TGTGCCAGCAGCCAAGACCCACCAGGGAGCCAGGGGGCTTTCTTT
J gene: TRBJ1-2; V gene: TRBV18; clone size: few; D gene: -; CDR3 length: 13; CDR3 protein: CASSLYREYGYTF; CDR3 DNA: TGTGCCAGCTCATTGTACAGGGAGTATGGCTACACCTTC
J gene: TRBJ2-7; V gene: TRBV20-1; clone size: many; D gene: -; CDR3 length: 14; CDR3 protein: CSAERGGETYEQYF; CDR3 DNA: TGCAGTGCGGAGAGGGGGGGGGAGACCTACGAGCAGTACTTC
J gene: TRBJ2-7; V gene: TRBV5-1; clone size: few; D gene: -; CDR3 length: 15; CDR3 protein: CASSLGRDRPYEQYF; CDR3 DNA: TGCGCCAGCAGCTTGGGGCGGGACAGACCCTACGAGCAGTACTTC
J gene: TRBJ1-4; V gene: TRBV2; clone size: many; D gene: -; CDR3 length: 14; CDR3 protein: CASRSRSGDEKLFF; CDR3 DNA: TGTGCCAGCAGGTCAAGATCGGGGGACGAAAAACTGTTTTTT
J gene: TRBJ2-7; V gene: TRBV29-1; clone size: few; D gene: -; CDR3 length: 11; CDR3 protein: CSVVRGDEQYF; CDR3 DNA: TGCAGCGTTGTTCGGGGTGACGAGCAGTACTTC
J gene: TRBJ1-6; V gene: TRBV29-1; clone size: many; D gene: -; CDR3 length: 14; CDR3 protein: CSAQTGTYNSPLHF; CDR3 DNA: TGCAGCGCACAGACAGGAACCTATAATTCACCCCTCCACTTT
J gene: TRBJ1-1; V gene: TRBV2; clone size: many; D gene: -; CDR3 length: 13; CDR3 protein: CASRRRPSTEAFF; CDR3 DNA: TGTGCCAGCAGAAGGAGGCCGAGCACTGAAGCTTTCTTT
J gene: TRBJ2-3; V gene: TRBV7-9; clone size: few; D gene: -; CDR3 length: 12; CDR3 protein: CASAQSADTQYF; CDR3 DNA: TGTGCCAGCGCTCAGAGTGCAGATACGCAGTATTTT
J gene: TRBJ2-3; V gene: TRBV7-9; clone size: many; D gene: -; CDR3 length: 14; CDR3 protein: CASSFYRNTDTQYF; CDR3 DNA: TGTGCCAGCAGCTTCTACAGAAACACAGATACGCAGTATTTT
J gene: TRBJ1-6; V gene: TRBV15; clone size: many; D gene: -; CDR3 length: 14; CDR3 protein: CATSRADSDSPLHF; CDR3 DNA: TGTGCCACCAGCAGGGCTGACAGTGATTCACCCCTCCACTTT
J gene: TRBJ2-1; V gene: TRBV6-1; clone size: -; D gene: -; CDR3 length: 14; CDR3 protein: CASFLEGPYNEQFF; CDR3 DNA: TGTGCCAGCTTTCTGGAGGGCCCCTACAATGAGCAGTTCTTC
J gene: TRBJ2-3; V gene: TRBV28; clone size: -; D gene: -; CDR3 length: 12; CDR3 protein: CASRRGTDTQYF; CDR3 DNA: TGTGCCAGCCGAAGGGGTACAGATACGCAGTATTTT
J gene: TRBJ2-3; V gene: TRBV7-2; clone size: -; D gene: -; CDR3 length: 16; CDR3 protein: CASSLAGAKTTDTQYF; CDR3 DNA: TGTGCCAGCAGCTTAGCGGGGGCCAAGACCACAGATACGCAGTATTTT
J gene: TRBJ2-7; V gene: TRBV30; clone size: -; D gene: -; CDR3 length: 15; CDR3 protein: CAWRDFGGNGVEQYF; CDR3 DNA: TGTGCCTGGAGGGATTTCGGGGGTAACGGAGTCGAGCAGTACTTC
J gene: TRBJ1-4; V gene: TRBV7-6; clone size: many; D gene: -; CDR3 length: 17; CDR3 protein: CASTPGMGMATNEKLFF; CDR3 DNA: TGTGCCAGCACCCCCGGAATGGGGATGGCGACTAATGAAAAACTGTTTTTT
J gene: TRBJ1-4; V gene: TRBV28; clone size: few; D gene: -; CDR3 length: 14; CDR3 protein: CASSFGGLNEKLFF; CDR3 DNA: TGTGCCAGCAGTTTCGGGGGACTTAATGAAAAACTGTTTTTT
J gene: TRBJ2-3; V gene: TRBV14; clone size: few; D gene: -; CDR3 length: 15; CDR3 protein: CASSQAPTGPDTQYF; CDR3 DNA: TGTGCCAGCAGCCAAGCTCCCACAGGGCCAGATACGCAGTATTTT
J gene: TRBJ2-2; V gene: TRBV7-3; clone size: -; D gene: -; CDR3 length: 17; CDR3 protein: CASSTTPGTLKTGELFF; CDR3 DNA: TGTGCCAGCAGCACTACCCCCGGGACCCTAAAAACCGGGGAGCTGTTTTTT
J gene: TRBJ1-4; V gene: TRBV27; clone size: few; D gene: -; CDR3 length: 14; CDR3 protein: CASSPEATNEKLFF; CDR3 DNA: TGTGCCAGCAGTCCAGAGGCGACTAATGAAAAACTGTTTTTT
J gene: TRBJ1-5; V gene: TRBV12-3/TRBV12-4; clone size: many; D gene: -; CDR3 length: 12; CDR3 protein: CASKHSNQPQHF; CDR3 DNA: TGTGCCAGCAAACATAGCAATCAGCCCCAGCATTTT
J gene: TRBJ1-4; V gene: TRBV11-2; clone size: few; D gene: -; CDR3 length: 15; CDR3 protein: CASSLEYGGREKLFF; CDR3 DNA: TGTGCCAGCAGCTTAGAGTACGGGGGCCGTGAAAAACTGTTTTTT
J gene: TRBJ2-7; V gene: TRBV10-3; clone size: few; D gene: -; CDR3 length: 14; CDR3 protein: CAISEGSGAYEQYF; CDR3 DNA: TGTGCCATCAGTGAGGGTTCAGGAGCCTACGAGCAGTACTTC
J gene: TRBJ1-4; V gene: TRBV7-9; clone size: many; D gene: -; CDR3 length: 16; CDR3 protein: CASSATTAPTNEKLFF; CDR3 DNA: TGTGCCAGCAGCGCCACGACCGCGCCAACTAATGAAAAACTGTTTTTT
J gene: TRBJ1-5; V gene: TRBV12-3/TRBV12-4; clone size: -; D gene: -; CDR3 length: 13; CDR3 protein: CASSFRPLQPQHF; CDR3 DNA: TGTGCCAGCAGTTTTAGGCCCCTCCAGCCCCAGCATTTT
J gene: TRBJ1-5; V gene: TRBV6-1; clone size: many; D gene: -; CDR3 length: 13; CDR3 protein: CASSDSGNQPQHF; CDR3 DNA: TGTGCCAGCAGTGATTCGGGAAATCAGCCCCAGCATTTT
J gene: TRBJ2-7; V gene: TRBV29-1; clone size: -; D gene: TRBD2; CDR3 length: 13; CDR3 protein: CSAGTSVSYEQYF; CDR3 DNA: TGCAGCGCCGGGACTAGCGTCTCCTACGAGCAGTACTTC
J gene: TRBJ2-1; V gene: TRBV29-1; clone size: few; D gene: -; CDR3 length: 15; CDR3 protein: CSVVSVGASYNEQFF; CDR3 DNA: TGCAGCGTTGTAAGTGTTGGGGCTAGCTACAATGAGCAGTTCTTC
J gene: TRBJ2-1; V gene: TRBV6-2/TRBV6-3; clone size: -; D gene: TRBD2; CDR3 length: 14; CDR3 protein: CASKGLAGSLEQFF; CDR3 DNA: TGTGCCAGCAAGGGACTAGCGGGGAGCCTTGAGCAGTTCTTC
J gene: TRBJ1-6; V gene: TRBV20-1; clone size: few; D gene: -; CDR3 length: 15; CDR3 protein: CSAHRASSYNSPLHF; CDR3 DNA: TGCAGTGCACACAGAGCCAGCTCCTATAATTCACCCCTCCACTTT
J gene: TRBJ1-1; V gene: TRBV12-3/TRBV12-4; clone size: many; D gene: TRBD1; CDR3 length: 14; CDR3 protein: CASGHRGGFTEAFF; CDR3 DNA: TGTGCCAGCGGTCACAGGGGAGGTTTCACTGAAGCTTTCTTT
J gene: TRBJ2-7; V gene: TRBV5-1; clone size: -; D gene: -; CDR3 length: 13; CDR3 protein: CASSLVGNYEQYF; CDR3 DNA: TGCGCCAGCAGCTTGGTAGGGAACTACGAGCAGTACTTC
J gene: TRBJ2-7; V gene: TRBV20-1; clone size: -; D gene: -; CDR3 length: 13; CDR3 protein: CSAIMAAQYEQYF; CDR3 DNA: TGCAGTGCTATTATGGCAGCTCAGTACGAGCAGTACTTC